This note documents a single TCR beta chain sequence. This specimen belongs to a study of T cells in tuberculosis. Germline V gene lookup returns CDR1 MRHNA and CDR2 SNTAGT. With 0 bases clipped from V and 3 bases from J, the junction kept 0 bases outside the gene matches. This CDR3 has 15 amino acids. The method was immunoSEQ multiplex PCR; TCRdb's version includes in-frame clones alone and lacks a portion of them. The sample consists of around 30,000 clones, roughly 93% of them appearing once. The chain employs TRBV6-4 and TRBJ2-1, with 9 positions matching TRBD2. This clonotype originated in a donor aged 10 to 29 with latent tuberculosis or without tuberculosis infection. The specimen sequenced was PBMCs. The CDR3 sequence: CASSDSSGSYNEQFF. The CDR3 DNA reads TGTGCCAGCAGTGACTCTAGCGGGAGCTACAATGAGCAGTTCTTC.